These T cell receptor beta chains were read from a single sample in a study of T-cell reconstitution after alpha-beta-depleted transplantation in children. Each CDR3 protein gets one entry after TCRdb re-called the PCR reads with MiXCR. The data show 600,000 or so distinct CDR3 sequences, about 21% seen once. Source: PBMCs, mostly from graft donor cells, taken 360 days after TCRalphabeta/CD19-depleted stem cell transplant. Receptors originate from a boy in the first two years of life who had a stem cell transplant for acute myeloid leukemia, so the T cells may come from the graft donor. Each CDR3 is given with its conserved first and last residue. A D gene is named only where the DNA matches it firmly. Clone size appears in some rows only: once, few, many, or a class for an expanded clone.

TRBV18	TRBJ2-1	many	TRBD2	TGTGCCAGCTCACCCGGGACTAGCGGCTACAATGAGCAGTTCTTC	CASSPGTSGYNEQFF
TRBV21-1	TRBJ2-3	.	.	TGTGCCAGCAGCAAAGTACAGGGTGATGATACGCAGTATTTT	CASSKVQGDDTQYF
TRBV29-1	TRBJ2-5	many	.	TGCAGCGTTGAGGAGCCCCCGACAGGGAGGGGGACCCAGTACTTC	CSVEEPPTGRGTQYF
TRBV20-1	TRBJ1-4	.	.	TGCAGTGCTAGAGGGAGTGCTCCCGCGTATGAAAAACTGTTTTTT	CSARGSAPAYEKLFF
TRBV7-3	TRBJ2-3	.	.	TGTGCCAGTACCGATGTCCCTGGGGATACGCAGTATTTT	CASTDVPGDTQYF
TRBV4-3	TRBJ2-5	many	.	TGCGCCAGCAGCCAAGGTGCTTTCTCGAGGGGGGAAGAGACCCAGTACTTC	CASSQGAFSRGEETQYF
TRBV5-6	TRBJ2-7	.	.	TGTGCCAGCAGCCCTACAGGACTACTCTACGAGCAGTACTTC	CASSPTGLLYEQYF
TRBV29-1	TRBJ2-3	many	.	TGCAGCGGTCGATACGGCGATACGCAGTATTTT	CSGRYGDTQYF
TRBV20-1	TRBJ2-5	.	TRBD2	TGCAGTGCTAGAGAAGGCACGGGACTAGCGGATAAAGAGACCCAGTACTTC	CSAREGTGLADKETQYF
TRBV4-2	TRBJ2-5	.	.	TGTGCCAGCAGCCACAGTCCACTAGGGGCGGCGGAGACCCAGTACTTC	CASSHSPLGAAETQYF
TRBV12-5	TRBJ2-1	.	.	TGTGCTAGTGGTTTGGTTCGGACACCGTACAATGAGCAGTTCTTC	CASGLVRTPYNEQFF
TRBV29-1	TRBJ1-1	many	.	TGCAGCGTTGAAGCAGGTTCAGAAGCTTTCTTT	CSVEAGSEAFF
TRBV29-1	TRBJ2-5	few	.	TGCAGCGTTGGAAGGGCCCGCCAGGAGACCCAGTACTTC	CSVGRARQETQYF
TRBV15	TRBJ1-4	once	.	TGTGCCACCAGCCGCGGGGGAGCCGTTGAAAAACTGTTTTTT	CATSRGGAVEKLFF
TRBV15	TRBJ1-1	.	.	TGTGCCACCAGCAGAGGTAGAGACACTGAAGCTTTCTTT	CATSRGRDTEAFF
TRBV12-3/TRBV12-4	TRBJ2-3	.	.	TGTGCCAGCAGTTTGGAACTCCCAGACACGCAGTATTTT	CASSLELPDTQYF
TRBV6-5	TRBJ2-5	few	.	TGTGCCAGCAGTTGGGGGACCGCTGTGAAGGAGACCCAGTACTTC	CASSWGTAVKETQYF
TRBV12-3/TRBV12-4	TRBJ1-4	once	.	TGTGCCAGCAGTTTCGAAAGTCGGGTGGGGAAACTGTTTTTT	CASSFESRVGKLFF
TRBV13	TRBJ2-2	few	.	TGTGCCAGCAGCTTAGGCTTCCAGGGGAACACCGGGGAGCTGTTTTTT	CASSLGFQGNTGELFF
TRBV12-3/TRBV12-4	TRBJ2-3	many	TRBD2	TGTGCCAGCAGTTTGACCGCGGGGGGATTCACAGATACGCAGTATTTT	CASSLTAGGFTDTQYF
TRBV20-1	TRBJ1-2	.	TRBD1	TGCAGTGCTAGGGACAGGGGATATGGTGGCTACACCTTC	CSARDRGYGGYTF
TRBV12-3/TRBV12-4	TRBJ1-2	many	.	TGTGCCAGCAGTCCCCGTGAGCGGGTTGGAGATGGCTACACCTTC	CASSPRERVGDGYTF
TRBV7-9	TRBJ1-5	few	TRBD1	TGTGCCAGCAGCCAGGGGGGGGGCAATCAGCCCCAGCATTTT	CASSQGGGNQPQHF
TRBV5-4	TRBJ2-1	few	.	TGTGCCAGCAGCTTGCACCTTCAGGCCTACAATGAGCAGTTCTTC	CASSLHLQAYNEQFF
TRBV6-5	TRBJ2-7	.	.	TGTGCCAGCAGTTACTCGCCTTGGGGGACCTCCTACGAGCAGTACTTC	CASSYSPWGTSYEQYF
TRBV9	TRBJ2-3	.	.	TGTGCCAGCAGCGTAGGGGGGATGAGGACAGATACGCAGTATTTT	CASSVGGMRTDTQYF
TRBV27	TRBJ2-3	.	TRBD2	TGTGCCAGCGGCTTACTAGCGGACCTATTAAGGAATACGCAGTATTTT	CASGLLADLLRNTQYF
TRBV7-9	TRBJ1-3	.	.	TGTGCCAGCAGCCTTTTGTCAGGGACTGGAAACACCATATATTTT	CASSLLSGTGNTIYF
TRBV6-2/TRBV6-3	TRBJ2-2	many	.	TGTGCCAGGAGCGGGACACGAATCACCGGGGAGCTGTTTTTT	CARSGTRITGELFF
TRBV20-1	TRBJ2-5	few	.	TGCAGTGCTAGAAATCTCGGGTTGGAGACCCAGTACTTC	CSARNLGLETQYF
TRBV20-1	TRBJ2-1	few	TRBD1	TGCAGTGCTAGAGCGACAGGGGGCGGAAGGAATGAGCAGTTCTTC	CSARATGGGRNEQFF
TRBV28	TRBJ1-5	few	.	TGTGCCAGCAGTCCACAGGGATTCAATCAGCCCCAGCATTTT	CASSPQGFNQPQHF
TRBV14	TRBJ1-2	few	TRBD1	TGTGCCAGCAGCCGAACCGGGACAGGGTCTGGCTACACCTTC	CASSRTGTGSGYTF
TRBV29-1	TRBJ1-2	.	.	TGCAGCGTTGTGCGGACAAACTATGGCTACACCTTC	CSVVRTNYGYTF
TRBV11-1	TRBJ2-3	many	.	TGTGCCAGCAGCTCACTTAGGAGGGATCGGGGAGATACGCAGTATTTT	CASSSLRRDRGDTQYF
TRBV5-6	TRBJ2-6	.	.	TGTGCCAGCAGCTGGAATGGGGAATCTGGGGCCAACGTCCTGACTTTC	CASSWNGESGANVLTF
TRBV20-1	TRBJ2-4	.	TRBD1	TGCAGTTCGGACAGGGTCTTATCCCTAGCCAAAAACATTCAGTACTTC	CSSDRVLSLAKNIQYF
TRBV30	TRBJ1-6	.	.	TGTGCCTGGAGTGTACGGCGGAGGGATTACCCACCCCTCCACTTT	CAWSVRRRDYPPLHF
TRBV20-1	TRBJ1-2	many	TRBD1	TGCAGTGCTAGAGATGGGGGCAGGGGGCCCTATGGCTACACCTTC	CSARDGGRGPYGYTF
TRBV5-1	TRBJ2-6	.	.	TGCGCCAGCGCCCCAGCTGGGCTTCCTGGGGCCAACGTCCTGACTTTC	CASAPAGLPGANVLTF
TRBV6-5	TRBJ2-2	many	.	TGTGCCACCCACTCGGGGGCCGCGAACACCGGGGAGCTGTTTTTT	CATHSGAANTGELFF
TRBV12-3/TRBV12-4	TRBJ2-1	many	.	TGTGCCAGCAGTTTCCCCGGGGGCGTCATTAATGAGCAGTTCTTC	CASSFPGGVINEQFF
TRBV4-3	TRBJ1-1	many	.	TGCGCCAGCAGCCTTTACTCCCACTCGAACACTGAAGCTTTCTTT	CASSLYSHSNTEAFF
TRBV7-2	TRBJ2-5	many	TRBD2	TGTGCCAGCACCCCTAGCGGGGGTCTAGGAGAGACCCAGTACTTC	CASTPSGGLGETQYF
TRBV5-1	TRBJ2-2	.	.	TGCGCCAGCACTTTGGGTGCGGCGAACACCGGGGAGCTGTTTTTT	CASTLGAANTGELFF
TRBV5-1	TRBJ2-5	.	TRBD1	TGCGCCAGCAGCCGACAGGGAGCGGAGACCCAGTACTTC	CASSRQGAETQYF
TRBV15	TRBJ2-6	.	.	TGTGCCACCAGCAGAGTTTCTGCGGGTCGGACCCTCGTCCTGACTTTC	CATSRVSAGRTLVLTF
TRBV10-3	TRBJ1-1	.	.	TGTGCCATCAGTGGGTTAGAGAACACTGAAGCTTTCTTT	CAISGLENTEAFF
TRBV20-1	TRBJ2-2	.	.	TGCAGTGCTAGTGGGGTACGGAACACCGGGGAGCTGTTTTTT	CSASGVRNTGELFF
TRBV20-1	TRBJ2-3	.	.	TGCAGTGCTAGAGATCGAGCCAGCACAGATACGCAGTATTTT	CSARDRASTDTQYF
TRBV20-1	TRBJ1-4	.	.	TGCAGTGCTAGAGAGCACAGTAATAATGAAAAACTGTTTTTT	CSAREHSNNEKLFF
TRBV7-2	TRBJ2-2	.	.	TGTGCCAGCAGCTTGAGGACCACCGGGGAGCTGTTTTTT	CASSLRTTGELFF
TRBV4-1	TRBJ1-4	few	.	TGCGCCAGCAGTCAGAACGACAGTCCAACTAATGAAAAACTGTTTTTT	CASSQNDSPTNEKLFF